Listed below are T cell receptor beta chains from one sample, sequenced in a study of blood T cell repertoires in COVID-19. Here immunoSEQ multiplex PCR was the method, and the copy in TCRdb shows in-frame clones only, minus some. The table has fewer than 350,000 clones, around nine tenths seen once; the top ten hold 6.8%. Sequenced material: peripheral blood. All receptors derive from a woman in her twenties or thirties with COVID-19, enrolled during active disease. CDR3s include the opening cysteine and the closing phenylalanine or tryptophan. A D gene is named only where the DNA matches it firmly.

j_gene: TRBJ2-4
v_gene: TRBV4-2
d_gene: TRBD2
CDR3aa: CASSQDRVRTSGRADIQYF

j_gene: TRBJ1-2
v_gene: TRBV27
d_gene: TRBD1
CDR3aa: CASSSHGTGYGYTF

j_gene: TRBJ1-4
v_gene: TRBV7-9
d_gene: NA
CDR3aa: CASSLGGANEKLFF

j_gene: TRBJ1-1
v_gene: TRBV5-1
d_gene: NA
CDR3aa: CASSPNTNTEAFF

j_gene: TRBJ1-2
v_gene: TRBV27
d_gene: NA
CDR3aa: CASSSGGAPLPGYTF

j_gene: TRBJ2-7
v_gene: TRBV28
d_gene: NA
CDR3aa: CASSFLTGWGSEQYF

j_gene: TRBJ2-7
v_gene: TRBV7-9
d_gene: NA
CDR3aa: CASSSGLYYEQYF

j_gene: TRBJ2-5
v_gene: TRBV10-3
d_gene: TRBD2
CDR3aa: CAISVGGRMETQYF

j_gene: TRBJ2-7
v_gene: TRBV2
d_gene: TRBD1
CDR3aa: CASSLGQDVSYEQYF

j_gene: TRBJ1-6
v_gene: TRBV2
d_gene: NA
CDR3aa: CASSQGGRSPLHF

j_gene: TRBJ2-1
v_gene: TRBV29-1
d_gene: NA
CDR3aa: CSVGAVEQFF

j_gene: TRBJ2-2
v_gene: TRBV6-5
d_gene: TRBD1
CDR3aa: CASSRDRDAGELFF

j_gene: TRBJ1-4
v_gene: TRBV5-8
d_gene: NA
CDR3aa: CASSLGGRGEKLFF

j_gene: TRBJ1-6
v_gene: TRBV2
d_gene: NA
CDR3aa: CASRADRSPLHF

j_gene: TRBJ2-7
v_gene: TRBV4-3
d_gene: TRBD2
CDR3aa: CASSQDLTSGEYEQYF

j_gene: TRBJ2-5
v_gene: TRBV12-3/TRBV12-4
d_gene: NA
CDR3aa: CASREGETQYF

j_gene: TRBJ2-1
v_gene: TRBV5-1
d_gene: TRBD2
CDR3aa: CASSWGLAGLPNLYNEQFF

j_gene: TRBJ1-2
v_gene: TRBV7-2
d_gene: TRBD1
CDR3aa: CASSHKRPGQGEVNYGYTF

j_gene: TRBJ1-1
v_gene: TRBV20-1
d_gene: NA
CDR3aa: CSARPGIRAFF

j_gene: TRBJ1-5
v_gene: TRBV3-1/TRBV3-2
d_gene: TRBD1
CDR3aa: CASSHEKRTGLGWAQHF

j_gene: TRBJ2-2
v_gene: TRBV11-2
d_gene: TRBD2
CDR3aa: CASSPRTSGLTGELFF

j_gene: TRBJ1-1
v_gene: TRBV7-3
d_gene: NA
CDR3aa: CASSSSGNTEAFF

j_gene: TRBJ1-2
v_gene: TRBV6-5
d_gene: NA
CDR3aa: CASSYQDSPYYGYTF

j_gene: TRBJ2-6
v_gene: TRBV5-1
d_gene: NA
CDR3aa: CASSLASSANVLTF

j_gene: TRBJ1-1
v_gene: TRBV3-1/TRBV3-2
d_gene: NA
CDR3aa: CASSPTEGTEAFF